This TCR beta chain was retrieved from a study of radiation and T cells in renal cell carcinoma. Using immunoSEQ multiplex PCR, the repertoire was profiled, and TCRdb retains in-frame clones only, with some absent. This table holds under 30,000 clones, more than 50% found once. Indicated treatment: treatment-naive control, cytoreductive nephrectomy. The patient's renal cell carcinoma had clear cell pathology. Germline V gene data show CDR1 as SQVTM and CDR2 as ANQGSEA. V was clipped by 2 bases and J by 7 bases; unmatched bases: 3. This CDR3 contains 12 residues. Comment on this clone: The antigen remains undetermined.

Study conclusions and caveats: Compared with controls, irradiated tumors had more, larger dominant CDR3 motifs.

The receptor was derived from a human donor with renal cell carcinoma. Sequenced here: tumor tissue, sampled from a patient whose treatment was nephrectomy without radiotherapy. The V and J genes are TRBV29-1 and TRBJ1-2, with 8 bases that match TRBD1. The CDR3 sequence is CSVETGQGGYTF. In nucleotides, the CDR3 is TGCAGCGTTGAAACAGGACAGGGTGGCTACACCTTC.